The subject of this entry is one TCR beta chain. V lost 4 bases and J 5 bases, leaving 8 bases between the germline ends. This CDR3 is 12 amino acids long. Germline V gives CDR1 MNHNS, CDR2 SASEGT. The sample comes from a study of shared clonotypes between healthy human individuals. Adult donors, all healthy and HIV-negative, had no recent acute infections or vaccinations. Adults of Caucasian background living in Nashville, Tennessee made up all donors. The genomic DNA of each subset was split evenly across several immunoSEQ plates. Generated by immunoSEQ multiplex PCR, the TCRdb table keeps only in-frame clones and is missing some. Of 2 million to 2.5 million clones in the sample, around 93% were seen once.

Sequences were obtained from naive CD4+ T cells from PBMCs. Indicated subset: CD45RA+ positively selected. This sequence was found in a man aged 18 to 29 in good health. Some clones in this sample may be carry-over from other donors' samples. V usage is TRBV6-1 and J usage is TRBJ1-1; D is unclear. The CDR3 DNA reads TGTGCCAGCAGTGTTGGAAGAACTGAAGCTTTCTTT. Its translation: CASSVGRTEAFF.